Each of the 18 T cell receptor beta chains below was sequenced from the same sample in a study of CD8+ T cells in alopecia areata. Sequencing relied on a cDNA template that was reverse transcribed from extracted RNA. The repertoire was sequenced with immunoSEQ multiplex PCR; TCRdb's copy has only in-frame clones and lacks some. This table holds 150,000 to 200,000 clones, roughly 53% found once. Treatment defined: oral pan-JAK inhibitor, 5-10 mg twice daily. The sequences come from CD8+ T cells sorted from blood, collected at week 24, from a patient treated with tofacitinib. The receptors here all came from a human donor with alopecia areata.

The chain carries TRBV29-1 and TRBJ2-3; tentatively, D is TRBD1 or TRBD2 (6 bases each). The germline CDR1 and CDR2 sequences are SQVTM and ANQGSEA. This CDR3 region has 12 residues. The germline V and J ends were trimmed by 6 bases and 6 bases, with 13 bases remaining between them. The CDR3 loop is CSVGARGDTQYF. CDR3 DNA: TGCAGCGTGGGGGCTCGGGGGGATACGCAGTATTTT.

CDR3 coding DNA: TGTGCCAGCAGTCGTGGTCAGGGGGCTCTTTCTGGCTACACCTTC. It codes for CASSRGQGALSGYTF. This chain uses TRBV7-9 with TRBJ1-2; the match to TRBD1 covers 8 bases. V shed 6 bases and J 7 bases; nucleotides not matched to a gene: 13. This CDR3 has 15 residues. The germline V gene has CDR1 SEHNR and CDR2 FQNEAQ (reference sequence).

V and J are TRBV9 and TRBJ1-1, with D unclear. Germline CDR1 reads SGDLS; CDR2 reads YYNGEE. The CDR3 contains 14 residues. V lost 3 bases to trimming and J lost 6 bases, with 15 bases between them. CDR3 coding DNA: TGTGCCAGCAGCGCTCGTAGTTCTAGCTCTGAAGCTTTCTTT. This sequence encodes CASSARSSSSEAFF.

The gene calls are TRBV6-5 and TRBJ2-1; 10 nucleotides line up with TRBD2. This CDR3 has 16 residues. CDR1 is MNHEY, CDR2 SVGAGI, per germline. V dropped 2 bases and J dropped 4; count of bases not matched to a gene: 5. CDR3 in DNA: TGTGCCAGCAGTTACGAAACTAGCGGGGTGTACAATGAGCAGTTCTTC. Protein sequence: CASSYETSGVYNEQFF.

This chain joins TRBV23-1 and TRBJ2-3, with no clear D. TRBV23-1 is labeled an ORF, and its function is uncertain. The CDR3 contains 18 residues. Trimming stripped 0 bases from V and 0 bases from J, with 16 bases between. CDR3 amino acids: CASSQSNSRGVSTDTQYF. The DNA for the CDR3 is TGCGCCAGCAGTCAATCCAACAGTAGAGGCGTAAGCACAGATACGCAGTATTTT.

The V and J genes are TRBV30 and TRBJ2-1; possible D gene TRBD2, 5 bases. With 0 bases removed from V and 9 bases from J, the gap between germline ends came to 12 bases. Looked up from germline, CDR1 is GTSNPN and CDR2 is SVGIG (reference sequence). CDR3 length equals 13 residues. CDR3 coding DNA: TGTGCCTGGAGTGTACTGGTGGAGGCTGAGCAGTTCTTC. Its protein product is CAWSVLVEAEQFF.

The gene calls are TRBV6-4 and TRBJ1-1; D perhaps matches TRBD1 (6 bases). The CDR3 consists of 15 residues. V dropped 5 bases and J dropped 2 bases, with 15 bases sitting between them. Germline V gene lookup returns CDR1 MRHNA and CDR2 SNTAGT. Here the CDR3 reads CASSLTGFGNTEAFF. The CDR3 DNA follows: TGTGCCAGCAGTTTAACAGGGTTTGGAAACACTGAAGCTTTCTTT.

This chain links TRBV27 with TRBJ2-3, with TRBD2 identical over 10 bases. Germline values: CDR1 MNHEY, CDR2 SMNVEV (reference sequence). The V and J ends lost 5 bases and 2 bases, in that order; junction bases with no gene match: 7. The CDR3 has 16 amino acids. The CDR3 DNA reads TGTGCCAGCAGTCCGGAAGCGGGGGGGGTCACAGATACGCAGTATTTT. This codes for CASSPEAGGVTDTQYF.

The chain couples TRBV7-3 to TRBJ2-7, with D unclear. CDR3 size: 13 residues. Germline CDR1 is SGHTA and CDR2 is FQGTGA. Trimming removed 2 bases from V and 3 bases from J, with 8 bases in between. CDR3 in DNA: TGTGCCAGCAGCTTAGGGTCCAACTACGAGCAGTACTTC. Protein sequence: CASSLGSNYEQYF.

The chain uses TRBV25-1 and TRBJ2-7; possibly TRBD2 for D (5 bases). V was trimmed by 4 bases and J by 0 bases, leaving 16 bases between them. Germline CDR1 reads MGHDK; CDR2 reads SYGVNS. The CDR3 consists of 16 residues. Here the CDR3 DNA reads TGTGCCAGCAGTGTCCAACCGGGGAATAGCTCCTACGAGCAGTACTTC. Amino acids: CASSVQPGNSSYEQYF.

The V call is TRBV2, the J call TRBJ2-6; the D gene is possibly TRBD2 (6 bases). Deletions cut 1 base from V and 4 bases from J, with 20 bases between. CDR1 and CDR2 from the germline V gene are SNHLY and FYNNEI. The CDR3 has 19 amino acids. CDR3 nucleotides: TGTGCCAGCAGTGAAGGTAGGAGGGGAATCCCCGCCGGGGCCAACGTCCTGACTTTC. This translates into CASSEGRRGIPAGANVLTF. Full variable domain (missing parts from reference TRBV2 and TRBJ2-6): EPEVTQTPSHQVTQMGQEVILRCVPISNHLYFYWYRQILGQKVEFLVSFYNNEISEKSEIFDDQFSVERPDGSNFTLKIRSTKLEDSAMYFCASSEGRRGIPAGANVLTFGAGSRLTVL.

This rearrangement joins TRBV13 to TRBJ1-1, with TRBD1 as a possible D gene (5 bases). Trimming stripped 11 bases from V and 4 bases from J, with 17 bases between. The CDR3 has 13 residues. CDR1 is PRHDT and CDR2 is FYEKMQ in the germline V gene (reference sequence). CDR3 bases: TGTGCCCTCAGGGTTTACGCCGCCACTGAAGCTTTCTTT. It is translated as CALRVYAATEAFF.

The genes are TRBV9 and TRBJ1-1; TRBD1 is a possible D gene (6 bases). Per germline, CDR1 SGDLS and CDR2 YYNGEE. The CDR3 has 16 amino acids. V was clipped by 5 bases and J by 2 bases, with 19 bases between them. The CDR3 here is CASSGGGQAPNTEAFF. As DNA, the CDR3 is TGTGCCAGCAGTGGGGGGGGCCAGGCCCCAAACACTGAAGCTTTCTTT.

This chain connects TRBV27 to TRBJ2-2; a weak D match, TRBD2 (5 bases). Germline V CDR1 and CDR2: MNHEY, SMNVEV (reference sequence). The length of the CDR3 is 13 residues. Trimming removed 8 bases from V and 5 bases from J, with 12 bases in between. CDR3 nucleotide sequence: TGTGCCAGCGGACCAACGGGGACCGGGGAGCTGTTTTTT. Translation gives CASGPTGTGELFF.

This clone has a handful of counts. V and J are TRBV19 and TRBJ2-1, with 8 bases that match TRBD1. Germline loops: CDR1 LNHDA, CDR2 SQIVND (reference sequence). This CDR3 has 14 amino acids. The J segment lost 4 bases and the V segment lost 4 bases, leaving 3 bases of the junction unmatched. The CDR3: CASSTGGRYNEQFF. CDR3 DNA: TGTGCCAGTAGTACAGGGGGCCGATACAATGAGCAGTTCTTC.

This clone was detected only once. This chain uses TRBV15 with TRBJ2-2; D uncertain. The CDR3 is 14 amino acids. The germline V gene has CDR1 LNHNV and CDR2 YYDKDF (reference sequence). V lost 3 bases, J lost 3 bases, and 8 bases lay in between. CDR3 bases: TGTGCCACCAGCAGTCCTAGAGACACCGGGGAGCTGTTTTTT. Its protein is CATSSPRDTGELFF.

The rearrangement uses TRBV7-8 and TRBJ1-1; D remains ambiguous. This CDR3 spans 13 amino acids. The V and J ends lost 2 bases and 0 bases respectively, with 4 bases between them. Germline V gene sequence: CDR1 SGHVS, CDR2 FQNEAQ. Here the CDR3 DNA reads TGTGCCAGCAGCTTAATAATGAACACTGAAGCTTTCTTT. It encodes CASSLIMNTEAFF.

J is TRBJ2-1 and V is TRBV12-5; D unresolved. V lost 0 bases and J 9 bases, leaving 3 bases between the germline ends. The CDR3 has 11 residues. Germline V gives CDR1 LGHNT, CDR2 FRNRAP. This CDR3 reads CASGLVGEQFF. In DNA, the CDR3 is TGTGCTAGTGGTTTGGTTGGTGAGCAGTTCTTC.